This T cell receptor beta chain was retrieved from a study of PD-1 blockade in classical Hodgkin lymphoma. This clone was recorded only once. Its antigen is unknown. Each patient experienced a relapse that followed autologous stem cell transplantation, and brentuximab vedotin exposure varied. The CDR3 is made up of 14 amino acids. V gave up 5 bases and J gave up 4 bases; unmatched junction bases: 3. The germline CDR1 and CDR2 sequences are SGHVS and FNYEAQ. Study-level points and caveats: The baseline diversity of complete responders showed similarity to that of newly diagnosed patients. Significant TCR diversity gains by C4D1 occurred in CD4+ but not CD8+ cells.

The method was immunoSEQ multiplex PCR; TCRdb's version includes in-frame clones alone and lacks a portion of them. This repertoire shows almost 100,000 clones, 80% to 95% found once; its top ten account for 2.8%. The rearrangement uses TRBV7-6 and TRBJ2-3; 10 nucleotides align to TRBD2. The sequencing here drew on peripheral blood mononuclear cells (PBMCs), taken at baseline. The receptor was derived from a human donor with classical Hodgkin lymphoma. CDR3 region: CASSGAGGADTQYF. Written as DNA, the CDR3 is TGTGCCAGCAGCGGAGCGGGAGGGGCAGATACGCAGTATTTT.